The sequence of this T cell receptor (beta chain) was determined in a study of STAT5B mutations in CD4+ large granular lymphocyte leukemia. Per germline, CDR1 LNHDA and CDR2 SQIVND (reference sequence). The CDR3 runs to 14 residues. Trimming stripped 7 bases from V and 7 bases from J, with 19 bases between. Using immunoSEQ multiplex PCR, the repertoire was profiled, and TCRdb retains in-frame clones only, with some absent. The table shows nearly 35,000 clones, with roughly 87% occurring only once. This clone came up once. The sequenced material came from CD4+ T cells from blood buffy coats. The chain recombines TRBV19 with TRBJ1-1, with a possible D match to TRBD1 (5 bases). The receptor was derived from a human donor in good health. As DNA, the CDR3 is TGTGCCAGTATTTCTAAGAGGGGCGCCCTTGAAGCTTTCTTT. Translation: CASISKRGALEAFF. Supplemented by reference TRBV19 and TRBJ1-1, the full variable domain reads DGGITQSPKYLFRKEGQNVTLSCEQNLNHDAMYWYRQDPGQGLRLIYYSQIVNDFQKGDIAEGYSVSREKKESFPLTVTSAQKNPTAFYLCASISKRGALEAFFGQGTRLTVV.